This T cell receptor (beta chain) is from a study of regulatory T cells in long-lasting Graves disease. Study conclusions and caveats: Only peripheral blood was studied, not thyroid tissue. Among samples with persistent disease, TRBV28, TRBJ1-2 and TRBJ2-5 were favored.

This clonotype was seen once. Its cognate antigen is unknown. As for time point: persistent/refractory GD, antithyroid drugs over 5 years with positive TRAb. There was RNA extracted from PBMCs, and the TCR library was made from it. Graves' disease diagnosis used American Thyroid Association guidelines. Through Arm-PCR of CDR3 regions and iRepertoire HTBI primers, TCR beta libraries were built. One entry per CDR3 protein results from TCRdb running MiXCR on the multiplex PCR reads. The table has about 420,000 distinct CDR3 sequences, around 24% seen once. The CDR3 runs to 16 residues. Germline V lookup: CDR1 LGHNA, CDR2 YNFKEQ. The V and J ends lost 0 bases and 0 bases respectively, with 9 bases between them.

The specimen was peripheral blood mononuclear cells (PBMCs), collected when the disease was refractory, from a patient treated with antithyroid drugs. This clonotype was obtained from a female donor with Graves disease. This chain uses TRBV4-2 with TRBJ1-5; D unresolved. CDR3 residues: CASSQDILNSNQPQHF. In DNA form, the CDR3 reads TGTGCCAGCAGCCAAGATATACTGAATAGCAATCAGCCCCAGCATTTT.